This T cell receptor (beta chain) was identified during a study of shared clonotypes between healthy human individuals. Study conclusions and caveats: Non-shared clonotypes had lower generation probabilities than those shared by all four donors. Sharing across four donors was highest in naive CD4 (roughly 5%) and lowest in memory CD8 (roughly 0.4%).

About this clone itself: What it binds is unknown. This specimen includes other DNA sequences encoding the same CDR3.

Produced via immunoSEQ multiplex PCR; TCRdb's table is partial and in-frame only. Here the sample spans about 2.4 million clones, under 95% being singletons. V was clipped by 2 bases and J by 6 bases, with 7 bases between them. This CDR3 spans 12 amino acids. In germline, CDR1 is SGHRS, CDR2 YFSETQ. The TCR was taken from a man younger than 35 in good health. Some clones in this sample may be carry-over from other donors' samples. The chain carries TRBV5-1 and TRBJ2-3; D is ambiguous. Material: naive CD4+ T cells from PBMCs. Subset indicated: CD45RA+ positively selected. CDR3 nucleotides: TGCGCCAGCAGCTTAAGTTCCGATACGCAGTATTTT. Encoded protein: CASSLSSDTQYF.